This entry lists 21 T cell receptor beta chains sequenced from one sample in a study of control samples from healthy donors and cancer patients. Data came from immunoSEQ multiplex PCR; TCRdb stores just in-frame clones and leaves some out. This table holds under 450,000 clones, more than 80% found once. Input material: PBMCs. These receptors originate from a man aged 35 to 55 with head and neck cancer.

The chain combines TRBV5-6 with TRBJ1-1; no reliable D call. V was clipped by 3 bases and J by 2 bases, with 11 bases between them. This CDR3 is 14 amino acids long. Germline CDR1 and CDR2: SGHDT and YYEEEE. The CDR3 DNA reads as TGTGCCAGCAGCTCCACCCCGGGAAACACTGAAGCTTTCTTT. It encodes CASSSTPGNTEAFF. Using reference TRBV5-6 and TRBJ1-1 for the parts outside the CDR3, the full variable domain is DAGVTQSPTHLIKTRGQQVTLRCSPKSGHDTVSWYQQALGQGPQFIFQYYEEEERQRGNFPDRFSGHQFPNYSSELNVNALLLGDSALYLCASSSTPGNTEAFFGQGTRLTVV.

This chain uses TRBV28 with TRBJ2-3; 9 nucleotides match TRBD2. After removal of 7 bases from V and 5 bases from J, the junction contained 7 bases not matched to a gene. Germline assignment: CDR1 MDHEN and CDR2 SYDVKM. The CDR3 runs to 14 residues. CDR3 region: CASTRGGAEDTQYF. CDR3 DNA: TGTGCCAGCACCCGCGGGGGGGCCGAAGATACGCAGTATTTT.

The gene calls are TRBV5-8 and TRBJ1-5, with D maybe TRBD1 (5 bases). Germline loops: CDR1 SGHTS, CDR2 YDEGEE. Trimming left V 6 bases short and J 7 bases short, with 20 bases between. The CDR3 spans 15 residues. The CDR3 DNA reads TGTGCCAGCAACCCCAAGGGGATTAAGGGGCAGCCCCAGCATTTT. Its protein is CASNPKGIKGQPQHF. The full variable domain, rest sourced from reference TRBV5-8 and TRBJ1-5, is EAGVTQSPTHLIKTRGQQATLRCSPISGHTSVYWYQQALGLGLQFLLWYDEGEERNRGNFPPRFSGRQFPNYSSELNVNALELEDSALYLCASNPKGIKGQPQHFGDGTRLSIL.

The chain carries TRBV7-3 and TRBJ2-7, with D maybe TRBD1 (6 bases). V shed 1 base and J shed 7 bases, with 11 bases lying between them. This CDR3 contains 13 residues. The germline gives CDR1 SGHTA, CDR2 FQGTGA. CDR3 DNA: TGTGCCAGCAGCTTAAACAGGGCGGAGGAGCAGTACTTC. This sequence encodes CASSLNRAEEQYF.

V gene TRBV5-1 combines with J gene TRBJ2-3, with 9 bases identical to TRBD1. In germline, CDR1 is SGHRS, CDR2 YFSETQ. This CDR3 region has 15 residues. V lost 5 bases and J lost 1; bases outside the gene matches: 5. CDR3 sequence reads: CASSPQGAGTDTQYF. In DNA, the CDR3 is TGCGCCAGCAGTCCACAGGGGGCCGGCACAGATACGCAGTATTTT.

The chain couples TRBV5-3 to TRBJ1-5; TRBD1 aligns across 7 bases. TRBV5-3 is an open reading frame, and its role is uncertain. V shed 4 bases, J shed 1 base, and the junction held 5 bases outside the gene matches. The CDR3 is made up of 15 amino acids. The CDR3 reads CARSATGLSNQPQHF. The CDR3 DNA is TGTGCCAGAAGCGCGACAGGGCTAAGCAATCAGCCCCAGCATTTT.

The chain combines TRBV3-1 (or the pseudogene TRBV3-2) with TRBJ2-1, with TRBD2 matching over 7 bases. Germline trimming cut 4 bases from V and 8 bases from J; bases unmatched to any gene: 8. This CDR3 contains 14 residues. Germline-derived CDR1 and CDR2 are LGHDT and YNNKEL (reference sequence). DNA of the CDR3: TGTGCCAGCAGCCTAGGACTAGAGTGGTATGAGCAGTTCTTC. It yields the protein CASSLGLEWYEQFF.

The CDR3 is CASSLSITGELFF. The CDR3 DNA follows: TGTGCCAGCAGCCTTTCAATCACCGGGGAGCTGTTTTTT. This chain uses TRBV6-2 or TRBV6-3 with TRBJ2-2; D uncertain. CDR3 length: 13 amino acids. CDR1 and CDR2 (germline): MNHEY, SVGEGT. V was trimmed by 6 bases and J by 4 bases, leaving 9 bases between them.

The V gene is TRBV24-1, the J gene TRBJ1-5, with a weak D call TRBD1 (5 bases). Trimming cost V 9 bases and J 3 bases, with 11 bases left between them. The germline V gene has CDR1 KGHDR and CDR2 SFDVKD. The CDR3 covers 13 residues. In DNA form, the CDR3 reads TGTGCCACCCAGACAGACTCCAATCAGCCCCAGCATTTT. This gives the protein CATQTDSNQPQHF.

The chain recombines TRBV18 with TRBJ2-7; D is ambiguous. In germline, CDR1 is KGHSH, CDR2 LQKENI. V was trimmed by 3 bases and J by 5 bases, leaving 20 bases between them. The CDR3 covers 16 residues. This CDR3 is CASSPLLKTNTNEQYF. CDR3 DNA: TGTGCCAGCTCACCCCTCTTAAAGACAAATACGAACGAGCAGTACTTC.

The V call is TRBV5-5, the J call TRBJ2-5; 8 nucleotides align to TRBD2. This CDR3 contains 15 residues. J lost 4 bases, V lost 4 bases, and 9 bases had no gene match. The germline CDR1 and CDR2 sequences are SGHKS and YYEKEE (reference sequence). The CDR3 loop reads CASSPLSGGLETQYF. The CDR3 DNA follows: TGTGCCAGCAGCCCCCTCAGCGGGGGCTTAGAGACCCAGTACTTC.

The V and J genes are TRBV2 and TRBJ2-2; 10 nucleotides match TRBD1. Germline CDR1 SNHLY, CDR2 FYNNEI. V shed 4 bases and J 2 bases; nucleotides not matched to a gene: 4. This CDR3 spans 16 amino acids. The CDR3 here is CASSAGTGANTGELFF. Here the CDR3 DNA reads TGTGCCAGCAGTGCCGGGACAGGGGCCAACACCGGGGAGCTGTTTTTT.

CDR3 DNA sequence: TGCAGTGCTAGTCATGCGTCCTATGGCTACACCTTC. It codes for CSASHASYGYTF. The rearrangement joins TRBV20-1 to TRBJ1-2; D call uncertain. The CDR3 runs 12 residues. The V gene lost 3 bases and the J gene lost 4 bases, with 9 bases spanning the gap. Germline-derived CDR1 and CDR2 are DFQATT and SNEGSKA (reference sequence).

CDR3 nucleotides: TGTGCCAGCAGTGATAGGGACGGACGCAAAGCTAGCTACACCTTC. Its translation: CASSDRDGRKASYTF. The chain links TRBV6-1 to TRBJ1-2; D possibly corresponds to TRBD1 (5 bases). Trimming shortened V by 3 bases and J by 9 bases, and 20 bases separated the two germline ends. Per germline, CDR1 MNHNS and CDR2 SASEGT. CDR3 size: 15 residues.

The chain joins TRBV14 to TRBJ2-3; 14 nucleotides match TRBD2. Unmatched junction bases numbered 9, after V lost 6 bases and J lost 4 bases. Germline V gene data show CDR1 as SGHDN and CDR2 as FVKESK. The CDR3 has 17 residues. The CDR3 sequence: CASRGTSGGREADTQYF. As DNA, the CDR3 is TGTGCCAGCAGAGGGACTAGCGGGGGCCGAGAGGCAGATACGCAGTATTTT. The full variable domain, rest sourced from reference TRBV14 and TRBJ2-3, is EAGVTQFPSHSVIEKGQTVTLRCDPISGHDNLYWYRRVMGKEIKFLLHFVKESKQDESGMPNNRFLAERTGGTYSTLKVQPAELEDSGVYFCASRGTSGGREADTQYFGPGTRLTVL.

This sequence joins TRBV4-1 and TRBJ2-2; D is undetermined. Trimming removed 3 bases at V and 0 bases at J, with 8 bases between. The CDR3 has 15 residues. The germline gives CDR1 MGHRA, CDR2 YSYEKL. The CDR3 bases are TGCGCCAGCAGCCAGTACAGCACGAACACCGGGGAGCTGTTTTTT. It specifies CASSQYSTNTGELFF.

The J gene is TRBJ2-7, the V gene TRBV28; D gene unclear. The CDR3 is 14 residues long. The V end was cut by 5 bases, the J end by 3 bases, with 14 bases between. Germline CDR1 MDHEN, CDR2 SYDVKM. The CDR3 protein is CASSPVWTGYEQYF. CDR3 bases: TGTGCCAGCAGTCCGGTCTGGACGGGCTACGAGCAGTACTTC.

The chain carries TRBV18 and TRBJ2-7; D not resolved. V lost 4 bases, J lost 3 bases, and 10 bases lay in between. CDR1 and CDR2 from the germline V gene are KGHSH and LQKENI. This CDR3 region has 13 residues. Here the CDR3 reads CASSLSRYYEQYF. CDR3 bases: TGTGCCAGCTCACTCTCGAGATACTACGAGCAGTACTTC.

V usage is TRBV7-2 and J usage is TRBJ2-1, with D maybe TRBD1 (6 bases). V lost 2 bases to trimming and J lost 12 bases, with 20 bases between them. This CDR3 comprises 15 residues. Germline V CDR1 and CDR2: SGHTA, FQGNSA. CDR3 region: CASSLRRGGSGLQFF. DNA of the CDR3: TGTGCCAGCAGCTTACGCAGGGGCGGGTCGGGTTTGCAGTTCTTC. Combining the CDR3 with reference TRBV7-2 and TRBJ2-1 gives the whole variable domain GAGVSQSPSNKVTEKGKDVELRCDPISGHTALYWYRQSLGQGLEFLIYFQGNSAPDKSGLPSDRFSAERTGGSVSTLTIQRTQQEDSAVYLCASSLRRGGSGLQFFGPGTRLTVL.

The chain is built from TRBV27 and TRBJ1-2, with 10 bases matching TRBD1. Trimming at V came to 6 bases and at J to 4 bases, leaving 32 bases not matched to a gene. CDR1 and CDR2 from the germline V gene are MNHEY and SMNVEV (reference sequence). The CDR3 has 23 amino acids. The CDR3 nucleotides read TGTGCCAGCAGACCCCCCGAGGTCCGCTCAATGGGTAAAGGGACAGGGGAATCCTATGGCTACACCTTC. Translating it yields CASRPPEVRSMGKGTGESYGYTF.

V is TRBV12-3 or TRBV12-4 and J is TRBJ2-7; TRBD1 matches at 7 bases. J was trimmed by 5 bases and V by 5 bases; bases with no gene match: 3. CDR3 size: 12 residues. CDR3 DNA sequence: TGTGCCAGCAGTCGGGACAGCCACGAGCAGTACTTC. Its translation is CASSRDSHEQYF.